This TCR beta chain was captured in a study of molecular identifiers for immune sequencing clone quantification. This clonotype was counted once. Its antigen is currently unknown. A read error is possible here, since a much larger clone lies one base away. Study-level results: Underestimation of highly expanded clone sizes could arise where identical TCR molecules share a barcode.

Per germline, CDR1 DFQATT and CDR2 SNEGSKA (reference sequence). CDR3 length: 14 amino acids. TCRdb reprocessed the PCR reads via MiXCR and lists one record per CDR3 protein. The table records some 91,000 distinct CDR3 sequences, about 24% of them present only once. This TCR came from a human donor in good health. Some libraries in this study had Jurkat cell RNA spiked in. The V gene is TRBV20-1, the J gene TRBJ1-5; 7 nucleotides match TRBD1. Specimen: naive CD8+ T cells from blood, with Jurkat cell RNA spiked in. The subset here: FACS-sorted CD8+CD4-CCR7+CD45RA+ naive T cells. The DNA of the CDR3 is TGCAGTGCTAGAGACGACAGGGAAAGTCAGCCCCAGCGTTTT. It yields the protein CSARDDRESQPQRF.